The present T cell receptor beta chain was sequenced within a study of T cells in Graves' hyperthyroidism and ophthalmopathy. The wider study: The authors collected peripheral blood at initial diagnosis, before any treatment.

This clonotype was counted many times. Its target is unknown. There were TCR beta CDR3 regions amplified from RNA transcripts. First-round RT-PCR of the TCR CDR3 relied on the HTBI primer set. TCRdb recomputed calls from the multiplex PCR reads with MiXCR, one row per CDR3 protein. Found here are a few hundred thousand distinct CDR3 sequences, roughly 15% of them singletons; the top ten hold about 5%. CDR1 is DFQATT and CDR2 is SNEGSKA in the germline V gene (reference sequence). There are 16 residues in the CDR3. The ends were cut back, 3 bases at V and 2 bases at J, with 20 bases in the middle. General study results and limits: Blood also contained most expanded thyroid clonotypes above 0.001. Ophthalmopathy prediction by the model preceded onset by a median about 6 months.

Newly diagnosed patients aged 18 to 65 had hyperthyroidism of under 2 months' duration. The sample taken for sequencing was blood. V usage is TRBV20-1 and J usage is TRBJ2-7; no clear D. The sequence was obtained from a woman aged 18-29 years with Graves' hyperthyroidism. CDR3 DNA: TGCAGTGCTAGTAGTATCTTGGCGGACCCACCCTACGAGCAGTACTTC. It encodes CSASSILADPPYEQYF.